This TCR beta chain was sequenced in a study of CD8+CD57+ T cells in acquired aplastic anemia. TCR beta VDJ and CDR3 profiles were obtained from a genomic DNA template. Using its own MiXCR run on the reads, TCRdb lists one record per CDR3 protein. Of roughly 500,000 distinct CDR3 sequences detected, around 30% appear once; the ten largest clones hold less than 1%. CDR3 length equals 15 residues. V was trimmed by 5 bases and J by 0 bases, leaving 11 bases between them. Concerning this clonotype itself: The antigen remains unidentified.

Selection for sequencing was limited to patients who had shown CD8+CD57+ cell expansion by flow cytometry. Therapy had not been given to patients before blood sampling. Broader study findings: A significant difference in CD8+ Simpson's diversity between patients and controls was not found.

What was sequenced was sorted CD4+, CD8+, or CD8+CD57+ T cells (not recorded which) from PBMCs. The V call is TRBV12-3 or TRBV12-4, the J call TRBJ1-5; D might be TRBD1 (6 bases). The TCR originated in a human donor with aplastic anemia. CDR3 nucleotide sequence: TGTGCCAGCAGTACAGGGTCCTATAGCAATCAGCCCCAGCATTTT. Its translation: CASSTGSYSNQPQHF.